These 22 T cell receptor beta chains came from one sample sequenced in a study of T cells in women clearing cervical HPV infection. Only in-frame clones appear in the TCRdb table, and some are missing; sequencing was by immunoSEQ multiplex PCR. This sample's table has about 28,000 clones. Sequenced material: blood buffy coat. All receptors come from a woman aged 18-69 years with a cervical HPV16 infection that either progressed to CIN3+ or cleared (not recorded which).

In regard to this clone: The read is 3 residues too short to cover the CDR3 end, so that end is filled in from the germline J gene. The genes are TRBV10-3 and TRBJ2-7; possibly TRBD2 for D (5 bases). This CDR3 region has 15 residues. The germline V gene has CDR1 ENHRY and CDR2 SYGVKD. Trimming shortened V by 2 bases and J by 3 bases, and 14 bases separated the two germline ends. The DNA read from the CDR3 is TGTGCCATCAGTGAGCCGGACTGGAACCTCTACGAG. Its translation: CAISEPDWNLYE. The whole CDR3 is CAISEPDWNLYEQYF.

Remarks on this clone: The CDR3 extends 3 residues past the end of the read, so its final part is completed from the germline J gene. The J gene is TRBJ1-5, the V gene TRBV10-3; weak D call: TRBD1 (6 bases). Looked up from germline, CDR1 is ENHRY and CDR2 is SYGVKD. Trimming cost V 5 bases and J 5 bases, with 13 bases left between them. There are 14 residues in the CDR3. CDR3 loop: CAISNPGAHQPQHF. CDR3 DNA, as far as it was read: TGTGCCATCAGTAACCCAGGGGCTCATCAGCCC.

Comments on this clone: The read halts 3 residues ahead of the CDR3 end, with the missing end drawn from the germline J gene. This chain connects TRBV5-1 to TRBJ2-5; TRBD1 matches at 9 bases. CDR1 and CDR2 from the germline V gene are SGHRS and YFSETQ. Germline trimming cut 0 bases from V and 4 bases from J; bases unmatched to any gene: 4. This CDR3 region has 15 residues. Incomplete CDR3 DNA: TGCGCCAGCAGCTTGGAGGGACAGGGTATAGAGACC. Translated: CASSLEGQGIET. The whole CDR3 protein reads CASSLEGQGIETQYF.

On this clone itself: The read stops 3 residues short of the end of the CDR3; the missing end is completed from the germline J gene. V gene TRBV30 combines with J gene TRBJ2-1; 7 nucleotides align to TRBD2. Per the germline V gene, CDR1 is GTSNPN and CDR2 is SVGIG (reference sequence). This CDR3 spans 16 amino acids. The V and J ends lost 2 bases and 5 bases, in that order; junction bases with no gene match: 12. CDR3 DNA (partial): TGTGCCTGGAGTACGGTCCTAGGGCGGGAGAACAATGAG. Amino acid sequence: CAWSTVLGRENNE. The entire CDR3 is CAWSTVLGRENNEQFF.

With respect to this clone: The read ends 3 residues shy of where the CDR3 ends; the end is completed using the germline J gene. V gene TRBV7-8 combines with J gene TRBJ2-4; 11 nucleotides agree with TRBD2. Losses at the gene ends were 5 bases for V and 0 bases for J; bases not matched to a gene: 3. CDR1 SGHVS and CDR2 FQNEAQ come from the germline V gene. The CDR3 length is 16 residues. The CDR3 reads CASSPGLAEAKNIQYF. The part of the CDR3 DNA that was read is TGTGCCAGCAGCCCGGGACTAGCGGAAGCCAAAAACATT.

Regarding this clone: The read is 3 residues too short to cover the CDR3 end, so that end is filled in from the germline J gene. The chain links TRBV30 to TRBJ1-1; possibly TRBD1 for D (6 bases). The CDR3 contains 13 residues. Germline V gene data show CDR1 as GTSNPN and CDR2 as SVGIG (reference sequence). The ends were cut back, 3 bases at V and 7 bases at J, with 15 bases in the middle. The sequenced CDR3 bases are TGTGCCTGGAGGTTAACAGGGTTCGGTGAA. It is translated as CAWRLTGFGE. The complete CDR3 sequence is CAWRLTGFGEAFF.

The CDR3 bases that were read are TGTGCCAGTAGTATAGAACAGGGGGCTAATTCACCG. It is translated as CASSIEQGANSP. The full-length CDR3 reads as CASSIEQGANSPLFF. The V call is TRBV19, the J call TRBJ2-2; TRBD1 matches at 9 bases. The read terminates 3 residues before the CDR3 end, so the remaining end is supplied by the germline J gene. Germline values: CDR1 LNHDA, CDR2 SQIVND (reference sequence). The CDR3 runs to 15 residues.

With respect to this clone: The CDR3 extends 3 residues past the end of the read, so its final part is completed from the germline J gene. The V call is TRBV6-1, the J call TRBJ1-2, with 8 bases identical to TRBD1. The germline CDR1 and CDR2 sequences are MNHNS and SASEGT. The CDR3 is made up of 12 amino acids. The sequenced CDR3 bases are TGTGCCAGCAGTGACGACAGGGGTCTC. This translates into CASSDDRGL. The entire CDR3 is CASSDDRGLYTF.

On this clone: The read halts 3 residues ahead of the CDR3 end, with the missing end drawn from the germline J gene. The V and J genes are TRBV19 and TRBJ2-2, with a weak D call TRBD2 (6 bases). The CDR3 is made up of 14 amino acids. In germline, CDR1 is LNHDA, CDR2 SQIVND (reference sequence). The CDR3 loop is CASGPGGPNSPLFF. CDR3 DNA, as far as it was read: TGTGCCAGCGGGCCCGGGGGACCCAATTCACCG.

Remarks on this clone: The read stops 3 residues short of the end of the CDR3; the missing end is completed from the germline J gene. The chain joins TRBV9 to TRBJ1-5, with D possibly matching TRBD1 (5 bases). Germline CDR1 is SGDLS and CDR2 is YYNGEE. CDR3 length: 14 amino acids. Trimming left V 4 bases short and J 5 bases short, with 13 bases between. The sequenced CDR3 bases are TGTGCCAGCAGCCCCCAAGGGGCAGATCAGCCC. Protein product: CASSPQGADQP. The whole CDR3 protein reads CASSPQGADQPQHF. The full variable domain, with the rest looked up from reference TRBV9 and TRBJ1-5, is DSGVTQTPKHLITATGQRVTLRCSPRSGDLSVYWYQQSLDQGLQFLIQYYNGEERAKGNILERFSAQQFPDLHSELNLSSLELGDSALYFCASSPQGADQPQHFGDGTRLSIL.

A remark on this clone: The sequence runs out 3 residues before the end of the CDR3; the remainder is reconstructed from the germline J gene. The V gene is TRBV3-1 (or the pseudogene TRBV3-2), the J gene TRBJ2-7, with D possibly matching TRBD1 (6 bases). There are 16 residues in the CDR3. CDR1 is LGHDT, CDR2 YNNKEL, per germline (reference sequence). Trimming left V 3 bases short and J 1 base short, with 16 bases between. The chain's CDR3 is CASSHPGASNSYEQYF. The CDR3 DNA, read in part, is TGTGCCAGCAGCCACCCAGGGGCTTCGAATTCCTACGAG.

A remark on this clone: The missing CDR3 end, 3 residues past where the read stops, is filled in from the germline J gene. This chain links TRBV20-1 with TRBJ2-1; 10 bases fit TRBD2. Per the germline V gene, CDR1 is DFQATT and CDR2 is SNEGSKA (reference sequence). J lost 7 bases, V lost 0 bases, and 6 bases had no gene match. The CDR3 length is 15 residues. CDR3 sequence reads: CSARDWASGRNEQFF. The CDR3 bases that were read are TGCAGTGCTAGAGATTGGGCTAGCGGGAGAAATGAG.

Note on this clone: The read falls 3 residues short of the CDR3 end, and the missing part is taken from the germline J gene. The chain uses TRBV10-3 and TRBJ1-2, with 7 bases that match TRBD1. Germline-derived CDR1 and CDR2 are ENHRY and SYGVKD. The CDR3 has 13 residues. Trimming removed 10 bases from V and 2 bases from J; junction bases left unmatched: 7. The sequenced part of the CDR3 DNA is TGTGCCACCCAAGCGGGACAGAACTATGGC. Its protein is CATQAGQNYG. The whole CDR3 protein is CATQAGQNYGYTF.

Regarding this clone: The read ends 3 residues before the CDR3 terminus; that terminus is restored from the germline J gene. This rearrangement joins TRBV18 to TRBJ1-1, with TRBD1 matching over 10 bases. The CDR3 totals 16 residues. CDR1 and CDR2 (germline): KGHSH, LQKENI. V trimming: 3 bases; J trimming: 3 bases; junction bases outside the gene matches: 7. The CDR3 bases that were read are TGTGCCAGCTCACCGACTCGGACAGGGGGGGACACTGAA. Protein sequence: CASSPTRTGGDTE. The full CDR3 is CASSPTRTGGDTEAFF.

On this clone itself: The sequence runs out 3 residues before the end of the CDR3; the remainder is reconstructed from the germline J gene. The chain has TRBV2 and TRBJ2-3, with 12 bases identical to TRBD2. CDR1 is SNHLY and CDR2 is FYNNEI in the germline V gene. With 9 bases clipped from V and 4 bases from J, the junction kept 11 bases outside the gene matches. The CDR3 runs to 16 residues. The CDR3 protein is CASRLAGVISPDTQYF. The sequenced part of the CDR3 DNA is TGTGCCAGTCGACTAGCGGGGGTGATTAGCCCAGATACG. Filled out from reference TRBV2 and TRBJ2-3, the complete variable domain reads EPEVTQTPSHQVTQMGQEVILRCVPISNHLYFYWYRQILGQKVEFLVSFYNNEISEKSEIFDDQFSVERPDGSNFTLKIRSTKLEDSAMYFCASRLAGVISPDTQYFGPGTRLTVL.

The CDR3 bases that were read are TGCGCCAGCCGTCTGGCGGGGGATAATGAAAAA. Its protein is CASRLAGDNEK. The whole CDR3 is CASRLAGDNEKLFF. The chain joins TRBV5-1 to TRBJ1-4; D is possibly TRBD1 (5 bases). Coverage ceases 3 residues before the CDR3 finishes, and the germline J gene fills in the end. The V end was cut by 7 bases, the J end by 4 bases, with 14 bases between. The CDR3 is 14 amino acids. Germline assignment: CDR1 SGHRS and CDR2 YFSETQ.

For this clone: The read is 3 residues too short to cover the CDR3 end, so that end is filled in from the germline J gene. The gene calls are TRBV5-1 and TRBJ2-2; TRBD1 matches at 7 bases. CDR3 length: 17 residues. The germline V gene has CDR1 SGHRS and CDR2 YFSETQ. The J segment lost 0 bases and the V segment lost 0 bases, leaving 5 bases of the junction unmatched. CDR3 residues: CASSLAVGTANTGELFF. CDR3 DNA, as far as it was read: TGCGCCAGCAGCTTGGCTGTAGGGACAGCGAACACCGGGGAG.

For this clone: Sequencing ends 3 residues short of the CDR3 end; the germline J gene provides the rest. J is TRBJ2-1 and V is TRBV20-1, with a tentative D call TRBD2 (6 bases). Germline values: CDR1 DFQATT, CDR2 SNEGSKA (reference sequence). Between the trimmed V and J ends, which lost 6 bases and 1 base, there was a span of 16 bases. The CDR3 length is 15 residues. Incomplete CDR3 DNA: TGCAGTGCAGGGACTTGGGGTTGGTCCTACAATGAG. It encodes CSAGTWGWSYNE. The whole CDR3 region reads CSAGTWGWSYNEQFF.

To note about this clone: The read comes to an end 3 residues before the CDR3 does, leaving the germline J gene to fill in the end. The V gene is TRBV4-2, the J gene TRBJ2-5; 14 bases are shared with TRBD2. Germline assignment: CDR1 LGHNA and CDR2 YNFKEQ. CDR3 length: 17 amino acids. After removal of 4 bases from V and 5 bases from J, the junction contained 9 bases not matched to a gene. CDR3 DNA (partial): TGTGCCAGCAGCCCCACGACTAGCGGGAGGGCCCGGGAGACC. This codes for CASSPTTSGRARET. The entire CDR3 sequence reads CASSPTTSGRARETQYF.

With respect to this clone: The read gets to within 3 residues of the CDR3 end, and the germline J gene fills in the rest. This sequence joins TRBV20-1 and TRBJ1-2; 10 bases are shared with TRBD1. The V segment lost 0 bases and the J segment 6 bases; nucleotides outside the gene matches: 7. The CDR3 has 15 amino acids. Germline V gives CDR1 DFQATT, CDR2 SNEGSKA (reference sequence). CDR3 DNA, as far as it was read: TGCAGTGCTAGAGATTGGGGGACAGGGGCAGATGGC. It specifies CSARDWGTGADG. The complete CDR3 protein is CSARDWGTGADGYTF.

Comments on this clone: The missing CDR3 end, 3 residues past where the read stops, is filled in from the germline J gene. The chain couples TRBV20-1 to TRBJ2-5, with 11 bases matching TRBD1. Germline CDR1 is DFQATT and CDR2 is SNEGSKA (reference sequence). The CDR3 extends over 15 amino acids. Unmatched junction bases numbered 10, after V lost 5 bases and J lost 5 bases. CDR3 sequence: CSAAGQGASRETQYF. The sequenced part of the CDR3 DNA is TGCAGTGCTGCCGGACAGGGGGCTTCGAGGGAGACC.

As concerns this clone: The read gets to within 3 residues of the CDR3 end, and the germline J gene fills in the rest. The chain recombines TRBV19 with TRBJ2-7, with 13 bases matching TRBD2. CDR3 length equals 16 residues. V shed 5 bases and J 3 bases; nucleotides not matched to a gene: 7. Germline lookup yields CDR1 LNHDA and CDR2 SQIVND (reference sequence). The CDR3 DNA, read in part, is TGTGCCAGTAGTGACGGCGGGACTAGCGGGATCTACGAG. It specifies CASSDGGTSGIYE. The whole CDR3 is CASSDGGTSGIYEQYF.